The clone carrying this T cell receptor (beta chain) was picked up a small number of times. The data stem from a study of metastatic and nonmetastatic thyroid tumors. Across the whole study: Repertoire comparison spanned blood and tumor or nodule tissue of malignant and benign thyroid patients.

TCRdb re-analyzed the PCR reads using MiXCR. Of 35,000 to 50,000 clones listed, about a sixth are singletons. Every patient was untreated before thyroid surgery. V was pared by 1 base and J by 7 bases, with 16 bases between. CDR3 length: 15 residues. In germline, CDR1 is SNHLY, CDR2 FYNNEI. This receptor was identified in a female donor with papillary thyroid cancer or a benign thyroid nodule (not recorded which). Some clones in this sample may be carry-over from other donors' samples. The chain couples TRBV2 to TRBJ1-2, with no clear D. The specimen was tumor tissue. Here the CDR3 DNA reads TGTGCCAGCAGTGAAGTTTCAGTGGGCGATGTTGGCTACACCTTC. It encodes CASSEVSVGDVGYTF.